These T cell receptor beta chains were read from a single sample in a study of monozygotic twins with inflammatory bowel disease. With the 5' RACE reads reprocessed, TCRdb shows one record per CDR3 protein and no DNA. The sample table sets out over 100,000 distinct CDR3 sequences. The sequenced sample was blood. These receptors were collected from a human donor with ulcerative colitis or Crohn's disease, or a healthy co-twin of an affected twin (not recorded which). CDR3s include the opening cysteine and the closing phenylalanine or tryptophan. Fields, in order: J gene, V gene, CDR3 protein.

J: TRBJ1-5
V: TRBV12-3/TRBV12-4
CDR3: CASSLGVGNQPQHF

J: TRBJ1-2
V: TRBV9
CDR3: CASSIGMVEVGGEGYTF

J: TRBJ1-1
V: TRBV21-1
CDR3: CASGAGGQMNTEAFF

J: TRBJ2-1
V: TRBV11-2
CDR3: CASTLLAGSFSDNEQFF

J: TRBJ1-1
V: TRBV20-1
CDR3: CSARTGDTEAFF

J: TRBJ1-3
V: TRBV7-9
CDR3: CASSSPDAYSGNTIYF

J: TRBJ1-5
V: TRBV5-6
CDR3: CASSTAGGTANQPQHF

J: TRBJ2-7
V: TRBV7-2
CDR3: CASSQSGTEFEQYF

J: TRBJ1-1
V: TRBV2
CDR3: CASVPTAGVNTEAFF

J: TRBJ2-1
V: TRBV4-3
CDR3: CASSLGLAGEGNEQFF

J: TRBJ2-5
V: TRBV25-1
CDR3: CASSEGETQYF

J: TRBJ2-3
V: TRBV18
CDR3: CASSPRDGQDTQYF

J: TRBJ1-5
V: TRBV19
CDR3: CASSIRRSQPQHF

J: TRBJ2-7
V: TRBV27
CDR3: CASSLGQGADEQYF

J: TRBJ2-1
V: TRBV7-3
CDR3: CASSLKLPGEDHNEQFF

J: TRBJ2-6
V: TRBV11-1
CDR3: CASSLRAGQIPGANVLTF

J: TRBJ1-1
V: TRBV24-1
CDR3: CATSDTKTNTEAFF

J: TRBJ2-1
V: TRBV10-3
CDR3: CAIKGTDYNEQFF

J: TRBJ1-2
V: TRBV6-5
CDR3: CASSYPGQGGDGYTF

J: TRBJ2-3
V: TRBV2
CDR3: CASSDEIRDTQYF

J: TRBJ1-2
V: TRBV12-3/TRBV12-4
CDR3: CASSFGPLNYGYTF

J: TRBJ2-7
V: TRBV18
CDR3: CASSPQMGLSYEQYF

J: TRBJ1-3
V: TRBV28
CDR3: CASSFAEGYGNGNTIYF

J: TRBJ1-4
V: TRBV29-1
CDR3: CSVVTGREKLFF

J: TRBJ2-4
V: TRBV19
CDR3: CASMPPGSKNIQYF

J: TRBJ2-1
V: TRBV18
CDR3: CASSPLSDRGRSSYNEQFF

J: TRBJ2-7
V: TRBV7-2
CDR3: CASSVIGRNEGYYEQYF

J: TRBJ1-4
V: TRBV14
CDR3: CASSQDQNFGEKLFF

J: TRBJ2-1
V: TRBV20-1
CDR3: CSAGLVPEAEQFF

J: TRBJ2-4
V: TRBV28
CDR3: CASSLSGGMAKNIQYF

J: TRBJ2-3
V: TRBV21-1
CDR3: CASSKLGGTTDTQYF

J: TRBJ2-5
V: TRBV7-9
CDR3: CASRLGVREDQETQYF

J: TRBJ2-4
V: TRBV7-2
CDR3: CASSLIGAKNIQYF

J: TRBJ1-5
V: TRBV5-1
CDR3: CASSLVPDNQPQHF

J: TRBJ2-3
V: TRBV7-9
CDR3: CASSSLRRGRTDTQYF

J: TRBJ1-5
V: TRBV15
CDR3: CATSRARGIVQPQHF

J: TRBJ1-4
V: TRBV7-6
CDR3: CASSPTGTATNEKLFF

J: TRBJ2-1
V: TRBV29-1
CDR3: CSVWTSGRDNEQFF

J: TRBJ1-1
V: TRBV20-1
CDR3: CSARGDRGTEAFF

J: TRBJ1-4
V: TRBV20-1
CDR3: CSARDGWQGGEKLFF

J: TRBJ2-3
V: TRBV5-1
CDR3: CASSFLEDTQYF

J: TRBJ2-7
V: TRBV5-1
CDR3: CASRIGLGGEYEQYF

J: TRBJ2-7
V: TRBV29-1
CDR3: CSVGGVVSYEQYF

J: TRBJ1-4
V: TRBV12-3/TRBV12-4
CDR3: CASSPRTALGEKLFF

J: TRBJ2-2
V: TRBV7-3
CDR3: CASSPGTGSTGELFF

J: TRBJ1-5
V: TRBV7-7
CDR3: CASLGQGSDSNQPQHF

J: TRBJ2-2
V: TRBV7-6
CDR3: CASSTMTGNTGELFF

J: TRBJ1-2
V: TRBV12-3/TRBV12-4
CDR3: CASSFAAAGGYTF